This TCR beta chain was profiled in a study of cytomegalovirus exposure and HLA in healthy donors. The CDR3 spans 16 residues. Germline CDR1 reads SGHTA; CDR2 reads FQGNSA. Trimming took off 5 bases at V and 0 bases at J, with 17 bases between the two ends. Findings and caveats of the study: Several of the most significant clusters were apparently associated with common viral pathogens in a later analysis. When a later analysis was performed, an Asian-associated ancestry cluster reportedly had fewer N-insertions than the approximately 690-donor mean. Generally TCR sequences proved uncommon, though certain public TCRs appeared in numerous donors.

As regards this clone: Its target is not known.

PCR primers comprised 60 Vbeta and 13 Jbeta primers. Profiled with immunoSEQ multiplex PCR; TCRdb holds only in-frame clones, not every one. The data hold roughly 190,000 clones, with roughly 77% observed a single time. The clonotype originates from a woman in her fifties or sixties in good health and CMV-seronegative. The sample consisted of PBMCs. The rearrangement uses TRBV7-2 and TRBJ2-7, with a tentative D call TRBD2 (7 bases). CDR3 amino acids: CASSDVGGVRSYEQYF. The CDR3 DNA follows: TGTGCCAGCAGCGACGTAGGGGGGGTCCGCTCCTACGAGCAGTACTTC.